This T cell receptor beta chain was found in a study of T cell repertoires in cytomegalovirus infection (dated by TCRdb to about 2019). As for the study more broadly: Recently identified HLA-C-restricted CMV epitopes, whose presentation resists viral immunomodulation, were targeted by peptide stimulations together with well-studied HLA-B-restricted epitopes. Donor HLA type was relevant to the analysis, as public TCR beta signatures indicated carriage of CMV infection together with the matching HLA type.

According to the study, the label for this sample's treatment or condition signals: in vitro stimulation with specific CMV peptide epitopes to enrich CMV-specific T cells. Sequencing relied on an Illumina HiSeq 1500. In TCRdb, the public reads were trimmed at Q25 with fastp and aligned with MiXCR, with productive beta chains retained. Each entry is one CDR3 protein sequence, shown with its most common DNA and genes. The sample includes about 83,000 distinct CDR3 sequences, with around 28% observed a single time. The top ten clones comprise approximately 75% of the sample. Cut back by 11 bases and 2 bases, the V and J ends lie 16 bases apart. The CDR3 starts with the cysteine, ends with the phenylalanine, and has 13 residues. Only the CDR3 portion is preserved as DNA: 39 bases, with reading frame beginning at the first base. CDR1 MNHNS and CDR2 SASEGT were looked up in the germline V gene. Results and caveats for the whole study, not just this receptor: Carriers of CMV infection plus the relevant HLA type were discriminated by the cumulative frequency of public TCR beta family members in the study cohort and in an independent approximately 360-donor cohort. In the ex vivo response, HLA-C-restricted CMV-specific TCR beta clonotypes were dominant, and in two of eight donors the single most frequent clonotype came from this HLA-C-restricted group.

With regard to this clonotype: Its binding antigen is unknown. One base away there is no much larger clone; base qualities are not given.

Source: CD8+ T cells from cultured PBMCs, taken from culture after CMV antigen stimulation. The receptor was isolated from a human donor in good health (CMV status not recorded). Some clones in this sample may be carry-over from other donors' samples. The V and J genes are TRBV6-1 and TRBJ2-7; the D gene is possibly TRBD2, with 8 bases matching. The CDR3 region reads CAAREGTAYEQYF. The DNA sequence reads TGTGCCGCACGGGAGGGGACAGCCTACGAGCAGTACTTC.